These T cell receptor beta chains were read from a single sample in a study of shared clonotypes between healthy human individuals. Profiled with immunoSEQ multiplex PCR; TCRdb holds only in-frame clones, not every one. Here the sample spans 2.3 million or so clones, over 90% being singletons. Sequenced: naive CD4+ T cells from PBMCs. The receptors were sampled from a man between 18 and 29 years old in good health. Some clones in this sample may be carry-over from other donors' samples. CDR3s include the opening cysteine and the closing phenylalanine or tryptophan. A D gene is named only where the DNA matches it firmly. Only part of the rows carry a size: once, few, many, or a class if the clone is expanded.

CDR3 DNA,CDR3 protein,V gene,CDR3 length,clone size,D gene,J gene
TGTGCCAGCAGTCCCGGGTCGGCCGGCACCGGGGAGCTGTTTTTT,CASSPGSAGTGELFF,TRBV6-5,15,.,.,TRBJ2-2
TGTGCCAGCAGCTTAAGGGGGGGGCTAGCGCCCAACACCGGGGAGCTGTTTTTT,CASSLRGGLAPNTGELFF,TRBV7-6,18,.,.,TRBJ2-2
TGTGCCAGCAGCCCAAGGACAGGGCTCCATGGCTACACCTTC,CASSPRTGLHGYTF,TRBV9,14,.,TRBD1,TRBJ1-2
TGTGCCAGCAGGTTAGCGGGAGCCGGTGAGCAGTTCTTC,CASRLAGAGEQFF,TRBV11-2,13,.,TRBD2,TRBJ2-1
TGTGCCAGTACCCGACGTCCCTGGGGGGGGGAGGGCAATCAGCCCCAGCATTTT,CASTRRPWGGEGNQPQHF,TRBV19,18,.,.,TRBJ1-5
TGTGCCAGCAGTTACCGCCTCACAAAGGGCGGCTACACCTTC,CASSYRLTKGGYTF,TRBV6-5,14,.,.,TRBJ1-2
TGTGCCAGCAGCCAAGATCTGGGACAGCCAACTAATGAAAAACTGTTTTTT,CASSQDLGQPTNEKLFF,TRBV4-2,17,.,TRBD1,TRBJ1-4
TGTGCCAGCAGCAGACAGAGTGAAGCTTTCTTT,CASSRQSEAFF,TRBV2,11,few,.,TRBJ1-1
TGCGCCAGCAGCTTGGAAGGGGCAGGGGGAAACACCATATATTTT,CASSLEGAGGNTIYF,TRBV5-1,15,.,.,TRBJ1-3
TGTGCCAGCAGTTTGAGAGGGACAGGGGGCTATGGCTACACCTTC,CASSLRGTGGYGYTF,TRBV28,15,.,TRBD1,TRBJ1-2
TGTGCCAGCTCACCTCGAACGGCTAGAGAAAACAATGAGCAGTTCTTC,CASSPRTARENNEQFF,TRBV18,16,.,.,TRBJ2-1
TGCAGCGTTGATGGGGGTGGCAACGAGCAGTACTTC,CSVDGGGNEQYF,TRBV29-1,12,.,.,TRBJ2-7
TGTGCCTGGAGTGTAAGGGCAGGGGGTAATGAAAAACTGTTTTTT,CAWSVRAGGNEKLFF,TRBV30,15,.,TRBD1,TRBJ1-4
TGCGCCAGCAGACGGGACAGGCTCGGCCGGAACACTGAAGCTTTCTTT,CASRRDRLGRNTEAFF,TRBV4-1,16,.,TRBD1,TRBJ1-1
TGCGCCAGCAGCTTGACGACGGGGGAGACCCAGTACTTC,CASSLTTGETQYF,TRBV5-1,13,.,.,TRBJ2-5
TGTGCCAGCAGCGTATTGACTCACAATGAGCAGTTCTTC,CASSVLTHNEQFF,TRBV9,13,.,.,TRBJ2-1
TGTGCCAGCAGTCCCGGGACAGGGTGGTCCCACGAGCAGTACTTC,CASSPGTGWSHEQYF,TRBV11-2,15,.,TRBD1,TRBJ2-7
TGTGCCAGCAGCTTGGCCTCGGGAGAGACCCAGTACTTC,CASSLASGETQYF,TRBV5-4,13,.,.,TRBJ2-5
TGTGCCAGCTCACTTACGCCGGGACAGATTAGCAATCAGCCCCAGCATTTT,CASSLTPGQISNQPQHF,TRBV18,17,.,TRBD1,TRBJ1-5
TGTGCCAGCAGCCCAAGGGACTATCGGAACACCGGGGAGCTGTTTTTT,CASSPRDYRNTGELFF,TRBV9,16,.,TRBD2,TRBJ2-2
TGTGCCAGCAGTTACTCGATGCCGGATACTAACTATGGCTACACCTTC,CASSYSMPDTNYGYTF,TRBV6-5,16,.,.,TRBJ1-2
TGTGCCAGCAGGCCCCCGGGACGAGAGGTACACACCTTC,CASRPPGREVHTF,TRBV6-5,13,.,.,TRBJ1-2
TGTGCCAGCGCTAGCAGGCAGGGCACCTACGAGCAGTACTTC,CASASRQGTYEQYF,TRBV27,14,once,.,TRBJ2-7
TGTGCCATCAGTGATGGTGGGGGCTACACCTTC,CAISDGGGYTF,TRBV10-3,11,.,.,TRBJ1-2
TGCGCCAGCAGCCTTCTTGGGCAGTTGAACACTGAAGCTTTCTTT,CASSLLGQLNTEAFF,TRBV4-3,15,.,.,TRBJ1-1
TGTGCCAGCAGCTCCCGAGGGGGAGGGGAACCCTACGAGCAGTACTTC,CASSSRGGGEPYEQYF,TRBV7-2,16,.,.,TRBJ2-7
TGTGCCAGCAGCATAATCCAGGGGAACACTGAAGCTTTCTTT,CASSIIQGNTEAFF,TRBV28,14,.,.,TRBJ1-1
TGTGCCAGCAGCTTAGGACTAGCGGGAGTACATGAGCAGTACTTC,CASSLGLAGVHEQYF,TRBV7-7,15,.,TRBD2,TRBJ2-7
TGTGCCACCAGCAGAGATCAGGGGGGAGCTGGCTACACCTTC,CATSRDQGGAGYTF,TRBV15,14,.,TRBD1,TRBJ1-2
TGTGCCAGCAGTCCCCTGGGTCAGCCCCAGCATTTT,CASSPLGQPQHF,TRBV28,12,few,.,TRBJ1-5